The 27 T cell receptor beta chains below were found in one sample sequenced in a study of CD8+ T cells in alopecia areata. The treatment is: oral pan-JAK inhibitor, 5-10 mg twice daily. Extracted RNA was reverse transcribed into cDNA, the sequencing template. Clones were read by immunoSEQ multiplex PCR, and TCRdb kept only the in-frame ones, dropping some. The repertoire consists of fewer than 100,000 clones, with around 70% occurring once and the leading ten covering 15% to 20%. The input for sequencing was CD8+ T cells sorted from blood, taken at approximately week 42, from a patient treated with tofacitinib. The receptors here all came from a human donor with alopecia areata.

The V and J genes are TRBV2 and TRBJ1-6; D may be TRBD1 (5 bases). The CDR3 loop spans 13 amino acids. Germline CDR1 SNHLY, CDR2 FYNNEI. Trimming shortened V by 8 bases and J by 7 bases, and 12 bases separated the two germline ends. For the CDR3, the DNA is TGTGCCAGCTTCCTTGGGGGGAATTCACCCCTCCACTTT. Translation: CASFLGGNSPLHF.

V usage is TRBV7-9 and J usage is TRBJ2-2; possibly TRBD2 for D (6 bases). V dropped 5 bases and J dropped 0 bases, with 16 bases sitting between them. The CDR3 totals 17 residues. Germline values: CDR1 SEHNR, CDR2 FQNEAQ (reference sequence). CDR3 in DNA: TGTGCCAGCAGCCTACGTCGCGGGGATGCGAACACCGGGGAGCTGTTTTTT. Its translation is CASSLRRGDANTGELFF.

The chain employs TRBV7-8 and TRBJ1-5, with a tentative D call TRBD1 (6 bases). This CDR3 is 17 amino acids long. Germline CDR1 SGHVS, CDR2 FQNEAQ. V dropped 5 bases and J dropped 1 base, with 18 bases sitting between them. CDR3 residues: CASSQRGGRGSNQPQHF. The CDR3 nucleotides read TGTGCCAGCAGCCAAAGGGGGGGAAGGGGAAGCAATCAGCCCCAGCATTTT.

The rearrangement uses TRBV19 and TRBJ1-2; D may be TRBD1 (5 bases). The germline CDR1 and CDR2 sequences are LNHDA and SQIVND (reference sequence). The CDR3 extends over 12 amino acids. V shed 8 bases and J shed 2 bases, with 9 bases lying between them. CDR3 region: CASGDPNYGYTF. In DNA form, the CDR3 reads TGTGCCAGTGGGGACCCAAACTATGGCTACACCTTC.

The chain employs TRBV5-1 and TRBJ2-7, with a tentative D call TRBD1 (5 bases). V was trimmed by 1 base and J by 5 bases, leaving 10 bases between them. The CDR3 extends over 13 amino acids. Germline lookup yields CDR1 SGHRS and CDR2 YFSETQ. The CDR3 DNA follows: TGCGCCAGCAGCTTGAAGGGGAACGACGAGCAGTACTTC. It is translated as CASSLKGNDEQYF.

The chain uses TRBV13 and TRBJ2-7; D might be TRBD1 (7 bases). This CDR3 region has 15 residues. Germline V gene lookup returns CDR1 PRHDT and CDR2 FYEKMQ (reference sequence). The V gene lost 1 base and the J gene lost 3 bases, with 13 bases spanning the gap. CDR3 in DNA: TGTGCCAGCAGCTTAGAGGGGGCGGGACACTACGAGCAGTACTTC. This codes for CASSLEGAGHYEQYF. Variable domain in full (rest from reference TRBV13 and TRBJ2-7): AAGVIQSPRHLIKEKRETATLKCYPIPRHDTVYWYQQGPGQDPQFLISFYEKMQSDKGSIPDRFSAQQFSDYHSELNMSSLELGDSALYFCASSLEGAGHYEQYFGPGTRLTVT.

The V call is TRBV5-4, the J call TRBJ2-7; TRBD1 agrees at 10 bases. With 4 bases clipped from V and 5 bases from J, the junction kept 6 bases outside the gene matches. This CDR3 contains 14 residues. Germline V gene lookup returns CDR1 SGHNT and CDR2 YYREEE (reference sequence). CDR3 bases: TGTGCCAGCAGCCTGGGGACAGGGGTCCACGAGCAGTACTTC. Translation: CASSLGTGVHEQYF.

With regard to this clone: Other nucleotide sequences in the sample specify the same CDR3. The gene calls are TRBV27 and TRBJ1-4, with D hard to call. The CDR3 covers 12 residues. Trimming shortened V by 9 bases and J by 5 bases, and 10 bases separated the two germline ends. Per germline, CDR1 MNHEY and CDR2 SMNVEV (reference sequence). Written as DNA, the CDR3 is TGTGCCAGTGGACGGCCGAATGAAAAACTGTTTTTT. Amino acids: CASGRPNEKLFF.

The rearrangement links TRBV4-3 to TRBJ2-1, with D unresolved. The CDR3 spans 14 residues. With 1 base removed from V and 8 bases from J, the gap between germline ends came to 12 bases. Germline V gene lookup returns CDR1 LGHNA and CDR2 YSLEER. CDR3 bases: TGCGCCAGCAGCCAAGGTGCGGCTGGGGATGAGCAGTTCTTC. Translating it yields CASSQGAAGDEQFF.

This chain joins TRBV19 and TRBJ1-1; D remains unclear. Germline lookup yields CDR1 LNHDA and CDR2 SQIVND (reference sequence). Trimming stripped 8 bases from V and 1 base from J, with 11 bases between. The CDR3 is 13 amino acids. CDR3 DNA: TGTGCCAGTGGCTGGCCAGAGAACACTGAAGCTTTCTTT. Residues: CASGWPENTEAFF.

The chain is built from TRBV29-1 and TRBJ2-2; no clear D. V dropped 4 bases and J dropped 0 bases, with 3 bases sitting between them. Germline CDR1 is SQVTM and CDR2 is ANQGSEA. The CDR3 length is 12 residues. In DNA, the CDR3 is TGCAGCGTTGGAGCGAACACCGGGGAGCTGTTTTTT. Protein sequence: CSVGANTGELFF.

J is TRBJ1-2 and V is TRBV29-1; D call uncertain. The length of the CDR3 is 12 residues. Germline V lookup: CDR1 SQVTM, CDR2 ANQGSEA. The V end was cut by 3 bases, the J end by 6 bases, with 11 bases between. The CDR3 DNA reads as TGCAGCGTTGACGTGGGAGGGAATGGCTACACCTTC. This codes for CSVDVGGNGYTF.

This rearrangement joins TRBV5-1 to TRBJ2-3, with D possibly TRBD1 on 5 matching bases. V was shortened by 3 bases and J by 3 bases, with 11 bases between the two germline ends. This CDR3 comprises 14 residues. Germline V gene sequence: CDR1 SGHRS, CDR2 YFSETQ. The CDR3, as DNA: TGCGCCAGCAGCTACAGGAAGGCTACAGATACGCAGTATTTT. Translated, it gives CASSYRKATDTQYF.

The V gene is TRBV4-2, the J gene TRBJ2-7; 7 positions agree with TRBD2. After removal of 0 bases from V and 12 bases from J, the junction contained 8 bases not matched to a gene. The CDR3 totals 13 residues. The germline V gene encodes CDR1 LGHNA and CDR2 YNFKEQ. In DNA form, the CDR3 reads TGTGCCAGCAGCCAAGAAAGCGGGGACGATCCGTACTTC. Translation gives CASSQESGDDPYF.

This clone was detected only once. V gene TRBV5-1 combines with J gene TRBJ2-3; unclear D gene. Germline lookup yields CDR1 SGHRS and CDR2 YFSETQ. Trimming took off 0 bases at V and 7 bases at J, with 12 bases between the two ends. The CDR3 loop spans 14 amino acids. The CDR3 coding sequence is TGCGCCAGCAGCTTGGCGTTGGGATCGAATACGCAGTATTTT. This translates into CASSLALGSNTQYF.

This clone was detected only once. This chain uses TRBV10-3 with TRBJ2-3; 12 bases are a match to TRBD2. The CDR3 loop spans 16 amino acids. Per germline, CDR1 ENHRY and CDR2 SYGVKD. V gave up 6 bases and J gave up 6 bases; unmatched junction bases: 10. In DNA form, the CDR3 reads TGTGCCATCAGCTCTTCTAGCGGGGGGGTTACCGATACGCAGTATTTT. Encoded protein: CAISSSSGGVTDTQYF.

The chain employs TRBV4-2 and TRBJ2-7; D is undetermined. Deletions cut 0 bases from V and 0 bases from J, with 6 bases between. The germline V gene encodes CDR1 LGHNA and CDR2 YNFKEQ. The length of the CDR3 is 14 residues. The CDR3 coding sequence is TGTGCCAGCAGCCAAGAAGGCAGCTCCTACGAGCAGTACTTC. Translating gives CASSQEGSSYEQYF.

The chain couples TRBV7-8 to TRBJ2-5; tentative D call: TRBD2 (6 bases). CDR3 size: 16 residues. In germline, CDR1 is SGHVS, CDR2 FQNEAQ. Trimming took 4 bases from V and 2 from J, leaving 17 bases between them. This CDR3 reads CASSSPHSGLQETQYF. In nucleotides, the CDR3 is TGTGCCAGCAGCTCTCCACACTCGGGACTTCAAGAGACCCAGTACTTC.

The CDR3 spells CSGKRTGGDQPQHF. The CDR3 DNA reads as TGCAGCGGAAAAAGGACAGGGGGGGATCAGCCCCAGCATTTT. The chain links TRBV29-1 to TRBJ1-5, with TRBD1 matching over 10 bases. This CDR3 is 14 amino acids long. Germline loops: CDR1 SQVTM, CDR2 ANQGSEA. The V segment lost 7 bases and the J segment 5 bases; nucleotides outside the gene matches: 8.

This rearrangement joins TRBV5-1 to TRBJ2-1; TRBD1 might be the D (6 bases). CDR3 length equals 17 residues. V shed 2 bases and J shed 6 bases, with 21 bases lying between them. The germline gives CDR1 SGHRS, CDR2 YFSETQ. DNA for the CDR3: TGCGCCAGCAGCTTTGGATCCGGCAGGGGCAACTCCAATGAGCAGTTCTTC. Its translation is CASSFGSGRGNSNEQFF.

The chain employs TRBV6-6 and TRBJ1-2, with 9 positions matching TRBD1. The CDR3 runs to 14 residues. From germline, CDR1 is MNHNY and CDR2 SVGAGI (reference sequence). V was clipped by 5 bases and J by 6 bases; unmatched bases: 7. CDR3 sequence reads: CASSASGTGHGYTF. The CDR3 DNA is TGTGCCAGCAGTGCATCCGGGACAGGGCATGGCTACACCTTC.

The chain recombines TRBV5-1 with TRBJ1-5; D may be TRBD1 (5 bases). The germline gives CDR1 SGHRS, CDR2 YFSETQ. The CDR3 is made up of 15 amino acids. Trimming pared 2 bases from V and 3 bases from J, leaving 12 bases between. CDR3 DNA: TGCGCCAGCAGCTTCAGGGCCGGGAACAATCAGCCCCAGCATTTT. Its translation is CASSFRAGNNQPQHF. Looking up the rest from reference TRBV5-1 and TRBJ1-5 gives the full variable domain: KAGVTQTPRYLIKTRGQQVTLSCSPISGHRSVSWYQQTPGQGLQFLFEYFSETQRNKGNFPGRFSGRQFSNSRSEMNVSTLELGDSALYLCASSFRAGNNQPQHFGDGTRLSIL.

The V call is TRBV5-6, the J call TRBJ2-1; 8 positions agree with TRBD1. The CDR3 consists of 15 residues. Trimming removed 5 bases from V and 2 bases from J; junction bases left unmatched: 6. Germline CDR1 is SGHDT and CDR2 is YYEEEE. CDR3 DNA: TGTGCCAGCAGGCCGGACAGGGCGGCCTACAATGAGCAGTTCTTC. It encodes CASRPDRAAYNEQFF.

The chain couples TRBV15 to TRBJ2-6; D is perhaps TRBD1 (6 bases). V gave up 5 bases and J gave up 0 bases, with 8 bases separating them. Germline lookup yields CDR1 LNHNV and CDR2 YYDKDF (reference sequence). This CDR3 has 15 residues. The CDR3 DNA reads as TGTGCCACCAGCGGACAGAGCTCTGGGGCCAACGTCCTGACTTTC. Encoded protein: CATSGQSSGANVLTF.

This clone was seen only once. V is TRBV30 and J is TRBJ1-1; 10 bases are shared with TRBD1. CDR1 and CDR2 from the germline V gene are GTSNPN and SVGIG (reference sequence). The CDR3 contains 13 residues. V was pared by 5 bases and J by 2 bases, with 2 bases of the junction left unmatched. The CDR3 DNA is TGTGCCTGGGGACAGGGGGTAAACACTGAAGCTTTCTTT. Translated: CAWGQGVNTEAFF. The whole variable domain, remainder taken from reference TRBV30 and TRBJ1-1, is SQTIHQWPATLVQPVGSPLSLECTVEGTSNPNLYWYRQAAGRGLQLLFYSVGIGQISSEVPQNLSASRPQDRQFILSSKKLLLSDSGFYLCAWGQGVNTEAFFGQGTRLTVV.

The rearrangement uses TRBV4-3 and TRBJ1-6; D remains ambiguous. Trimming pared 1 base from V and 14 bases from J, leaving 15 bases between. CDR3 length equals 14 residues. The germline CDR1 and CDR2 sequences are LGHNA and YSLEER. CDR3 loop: CASSQGTRAPTLHF. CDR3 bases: TGCGCCAGCAGCCAAGGAACTCGGGCCCCGACCCTCCACTTT.

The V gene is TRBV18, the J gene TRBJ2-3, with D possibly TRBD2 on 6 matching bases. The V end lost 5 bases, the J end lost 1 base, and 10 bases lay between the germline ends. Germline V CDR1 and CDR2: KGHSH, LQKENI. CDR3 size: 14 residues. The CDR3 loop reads CASSAGGGTDTQYF. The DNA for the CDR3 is TGTGCCAGCTCAGCCGGCGGGGGCACAGATACGCAGTATTTT.